What follows are 27 T cell receptor beta chains derived from one specimen sequenced in a study of blood T cell repertoires in COVID-19. Assay: immunoSEQ multiplex PCR; the TCRdb copy retains only in-frame clones and omits some. The repertoire has about 58,000 clones, 78% of them found once; the top ten carry about 5.3%. Sample: peripheral blood. The receptors here all came from a human donor in a cohort sampled during active COVID-19.

CDR3 sequence reads: CASSLRRQGKSSYEQYF. CDR3 bases: TGTGCCAGCAGCTTGCGGCGACAGGGAAAGAGCTCCTACGAGCAGTACTTC. The chain is built from TRBV5-5 and TRBJ2-7; TRBD1 matches at 7 bases. The CDR3 runs to 17 residues. Germline lookup yields CDR1 SGHKS and CDR2 YYEKEE (reference sequence). V was clipped by 1 base and J by 0 bases; unmatched bases: 10.

The chain is built from TRBV6-5 and TRBJ1-4; D gene uncertain. Trimming shortened V by 4 bases and J by 0 bases, and 12 bases separated the two germline ends. The CDR3 has 16 residues. The V gene's germline CDR1 is MNHEY and CDR2 SVGAGI. This chain's CDR3 is CASSSLLDATNEKLFF. Written as DNA, the CDR3 is TGTGCCAGCAGTTCTCTCCTAGATGCAACTAATGAAAAACTGTTTTTT.

The chain uses TRBV29-1 and TRBJ2-7; D remains unclear. Germline-derived CDR1 and CDR2 are SQVTM and ANQGSEA. The CDR3 spans 12 residues. The ends were cut back, 5 bases at V and 3 bases at J, with 11 bases in the middle. The CDR3 sequence is CSVFGWSYEQYF. CDR3 sequence (DNA): TGCAGCGTTTTCGGGTGGAGCTACGAGCAGTACTTC.

Written as DNA, the CDR3 is TGTGCCAGCAGCCCCTCCGGGTACGAGCAGTACTTC. Protein: CASSPSGYEQYF. The chain combines TRBV3-1 (or the pseudogene TRBV3-2) with TRBJ2-7; D is uncertain. V lost 4 bases, J lost 4 bases, and 8 bases lay in between. Germline CDR1 and CDR2: LGHDT and YNNKEL (reference sequence). This CDR3 spans 12 amino acids.

The V call is TRBV11-2, the J call TRBJ2-7, with TRBD1 matching over 7 bases. CDR1 SGHAT and CDR2 FQNNGV come from the germline V gene. The CDR3 consists of 16 residues. J was trimmed by 1 base and V by 1 base; bases with no gene match: 7. CDR3 DNA: TGTGCCAGCAGCTTAGCGGCTTCGGACAGGTCCTACGAGCAGTACTTC. Its translation is CASSLAASDRSYEQYF. Full variable domain (remainder filled in from reference TRBV11-2 and TRBJ2-7): EAGVAQSPRYKIIEKRQSVAFWCNPISGHATLYWYQQILGQGPKLLIQFQNNGVVDDSQLPKDRFSAERLKGVDSTLKIQPAKLEDSAVYLCASSLAASDRSYEQYFGPGTRLTVT.

The CDR3 region is CASSHGVGETQYF. CDR3 coding DNA: TGCGCCAGCAGCCACGGGGTGGGAGAGACCCAGTACTTC. The V call is TRBV5-1, the J call TRBJ2-5; the D gene is possibly TRBD2 (5 bases). Trimming cost V 4 bases and J 4 bases, with 11 bases left between them. Germline CDR1 reads SGHRS; CDR2 reads YFSETQ. The CDR3 sequence is 13 residues long.

V and J are TRBV21-1 and TRBJ2-7; the table's D call of TRBD1 was not tested on the DNA. TRBV21-1 is described as a pseudogene. The CDR3 length is 13 residues. The CDR3 nucleotides are TGTGCCAGCACTAGGGACAGGGGGTGCGAGCAGTACTTC. Its protein is CASTRDRGCEQYF.

The chain employs TRBV27 and TRBJ2-7, with 7 bases identical to TRBD1. This CDR3 spans 15 amino acids. J gave up 0 bases and V 2 bases, and 4 bases lay outside the gene matches. The germline V gene has CDR1 MNHEY and CDR2 SMNVEV (reference sequence). This CDR3 is CASSLRGPISYEQYF. The CDR3 bases are TGTGCCAGCAGTTTAAGGGGGCCTATCTCCTACGAGCAGTACTTC.

The chain employs TRBV18 and TRBJ1-2, with 7 nucleotides matching TRBD1. The germline V gene has CDR1 KGHSH and CDR2 LQKENI. This CDR3 spans 16 amino acids. V gave up 6 bases and J gave up 6 bases; unmatched junction bases: 16. The CDR3: CASSSGTRQGENGYTF. DNA of the CDR3: TGTGCCAGCTCCTCCGGGACCAGACAGGGTGAGAATGGCTACACCTTC.

The sample holds one count of this clone. The chain uses TRBV6-5 and TRBJ1-5, with 7 bases lining up with TRBD1. The CDR3 is 15 amino acids. Trimming at V came to 4 bases and at J to 6 bases, leaving 9 bases not matched to a gene. CDR1 is MNHEY and CDR2 is SVGAGI in the germline V gene. The DNA for the CDR3 is TGTGCCAGCAGTTGGGGGACAGTACGCGGTCAGCCCCAGCATTTT. Protein sequence: CASSWGTVRGQPQHF.

The gene calls are TRBV6-2 or TRBV6-3 and TRBJ1-5, with D uncertain. Germline assignment: CDR1 MNHEY and CDR2 SVGEGT. The V gene lost 0 bases and the J gene lost 6 bases, with 9 bases spanning the gap. The CDR3 runs to 14 residues. In DNA form, the CDR3 reads TGTGCCAGCAGTTACTCCCAGGCGAGTCAGCCCCAGCATTTT. Translated, it gives CASSYSQASQPQHF.

The chain carries TRBV6-5 and TRBJ1-2, with D tentatively TRBD1 (5 bases). Trimming shortened V by 6 bases and J by 3 bases, and 11 bases separated the two germline ends. This CDR3 region has 13 residues. CDR1 and CDR2 from the germline V gene are MNHEY and SVGAGI. The CDR3 sequence: CASSNQGYYGYTF. The CDR3 DNA is TGTGCCAGCAGCAACCAGGGTTACTATGGCTACACCTTC.

The CDR3 spells CASSLGGTGIYGYTF. CDR3 nucleotides: TGTGCCAGCAGCTTAGGCGGGACAGGGATCTATGGCTACACCTTC. The rearrangement joins TRBV7-2 to TRBJ1-2; 9 nucleotides agree with TRBD1. The CDR3 totals 15 residues. Germline V lookup: CDR1 SGHTA, CDR2 FQGNSA. Unmatched junction bases numbered 4, after V lost 1 base and J lost 4 bases.

This clone occurred a few times. This chain connects TRBV4-2 to TRBJ1-5, with D unclear. The CDR3 length is 16 residues. V lost 1 base, J lost 0 bases, and 10 bases lay in between. Per germline, CDR1 LGHNA and CDR2 YNFKEQ. The CDR3 DNA reads TGTGCCAGCAGCCAAGGGCCAGAATATAGCAATCAGCCCCAGCATTTT. Translation: CASSQGPEYSNQPQHF.

This chain connects TRBV10-3 to TRBJ1-5; D not certain. CDR1 and CDR2 (germline): ENHRY, SYGVKD. V was shortened by 0 bases and J by 3 bases, with 6 bases between the two germline ends. This CDR3 contains 14 residues. The CDR3 coding sequence is TGTGCCATCAGTGAGTCGGCAGTCAATCAGCCCCAGCATTTT. Amino acid sequence: CAISESAVNQPQHF.

The genes are TRBV7-2 and TRBJ1-1; a weak D match, TRBD1 (6 bases). V gave up 2 bases and J gave up 6 bases, with 19 bases separating them. CDR1 and CDR2 from the germline V gene are SGHTA and FQGNSA. The CDR3 totals 16 residues. CDR3 amino acids: CASSLTARGARAEAFF. The CDR3 DNA follows: TGTGCCAGCAGCTTAACGGCGCGGGGGGCGCGAGCTGAAGCTTTCTTT.

The chain has TRBV27 and TRBJ1-5; D might be TRBD1 (5 bases). The V end lost 2 bases, the J end lost 0 bases, and 8 bases lay between the germline ends. CDR3 length: 15 amino acids. Germline V gene lookup returns CDR1 MNHEY and CDR2 SMNVEV (reference sequence). CDR3 sequence (DNA): TGTGCCAGCAGTTTAGCAGGGTTTAGCAATCAGCCCCAGCATTTT. It is translated as CASSLAGFSNQPQHF.

V and J are TRBV24-1 and TRBJ2-5; 10 positions agree with TRBD2. The CDR3 is 14 amino acids. Trimming at V came to 5 bases and at J to 1 base, leaving 0 bases not matched to a gene. Germline V gene lookup returns CDR1 KGHDR and CDR2 SFDVKD. The CDR3 nucleotides are TGTGCCACCAGTGCTAGCGGGGGCCAAGAGACCCAGTACTTC. Amino acids: CATSASGGQETQYF.

This sequence joins TRBV5-1 and TRBJ2-7, with 10 bases aligning to TRBD2. Germline V gene data show CDR1 as SGHRS and CDR2 as YFSETQ. The CDR3 contains 15 residues. Trimming took 3 bases from V and 4 from J; bases not matched to a gene: 7. This CDR3 is CASSSRSGGPYEQYF. In nucleotides, the CDR3 is TGCGCCAGCAGCTCGCGTAGCGGGGGGCCTTACGAGCAGTACTTC.

The chain links TRBV7-2 to TRBJ2-7, with 9 bases identical to TRBD1. The ends lost 1 base at V and 6 bases at J; junction bases unmatched: 4. The CDR3 covers 14 residues. In germline, CDR1 is SGHTA, CDR2 FQGNSA. The CDR3, as DNA: TGTGCCAGCAGCTTAGACTACAGGGGGCTCGAGCAGTACTTC. Translating gives CASSLDYRGLEQYF.

This clone came up a few times. The chain carries TRBV4-2 and TRBJ1-1; D is undetermined. V lost 0 bases and J lost 1, with 6 bases in between. The germline V gene encodes CDR1 LGHNA and CDR2 YNFKEQ. This CDR3 contains 14 residues. The CDR3 region is CASSQDVGNTEAFF. CDR3 sequence (DNA): TGTGCCAGCAGCCAAGACGTCGGGAACACTGAAGCTTTCTTT.

The gene calls are TRBV25-1 and TRBJ1-1, with D uncertain. Trimming cost V 4 bases and J 7 bases, with 7 bases left between them. The germline V gene has CDR1 MGHDK and CDR2 SYGVNS. This CDR3 is built from 11 residues. The CDR3 is CASSGAVEAFF. The CDR3 bases are TGTGCCAGCAGTGGGGCAGTTGAAGCTTTCTTT.

The chain employs TRBV30 and TRBJ1-1; no reliable D call. The CDR3 consists of 16 residues. The V and J ends lost 0 bases and 1 base respectively, with 15 bases between them. CDR1 and CDR2 from the germline V gene are GTSNPN and SVGIG (reference sequence). Here the CDR3 reads CAWSVDNPGWNTEAFF. CDR3 nucleotide sequence: TGTGCCTGGAGTGTTGATAACCCAGGCTGGAACACTGAAGCTTTCTTT.

This clone was seen only once. V gene TRBV10-2 combines with J gene TRBJ2-7; 9 bases fit TRBD1. The CDR3 extends over 12 amino acids. Trimming cost V 8 bases and J 3 bases; bases outside gene matches: 2. Looked up from germline, CDR1 is WSHSY and CDR2 is SAAADI. The CDR3 reads CASGTGYYEQYF. CDR3 nucleotide sequence: TGCGCCAGCGGGACAGGGTACTACGAGCAGTACTTC.

This chain connects TRBV4-1 to TRBJ2-7, with D perhaps matching TRBD1 (6 bases). CDR3 size: 16 residues. With 2 bases removed from V and 1 base from J, the gap between germline ends came to 15 bases. Germline V gene lookup returns CDR1 MGHRA and CDR2 YSYEKL. The CDR3 is CASSQISGTISYEQYF. CDR3 nucleotides: TGCGCCAGCAGCCAAATCTCTGGGACAATATCCTACGAGCAGTACTTC.

J is TRBJ1-1 and V is TRBV3-1 (or the pseudogene TRBV3-2); a weak D match, TRBD1 (5 bases). The V end was cut by 1 base, the J end by 3 bases, with 21 bases between. Germline-derived CDR1 and CDR2 are LGHDT and YNNKEL (reference sequence). The CDR3 consists of 18 residues. The chain's CDR3 is CASSQVRGGGYPDTEAFF. CDR3 sequence (DNA): TGTGCCAGCAGCCAAGTTCGTGGGGGGGGGTACCCTGACACTGAAGCTTTCTTT.

The chain recombines TRBV28 with TRBJ1-4; possible D gene TRBD1, 6 bases. The germline gives CDR1 MDHEN, CDR2 SYDVKM. The CDR3 is 13 amino acids. V lost 8 bases and J 7 bases, leaving 14 bases between the germline ends. The CDR3 sequence: CASEKGGGEKLFF. The CDR3 region has the DNA TGTGCCAGCGAAAAAGGGGGGGGTGAAAAACTGTTTTTT.